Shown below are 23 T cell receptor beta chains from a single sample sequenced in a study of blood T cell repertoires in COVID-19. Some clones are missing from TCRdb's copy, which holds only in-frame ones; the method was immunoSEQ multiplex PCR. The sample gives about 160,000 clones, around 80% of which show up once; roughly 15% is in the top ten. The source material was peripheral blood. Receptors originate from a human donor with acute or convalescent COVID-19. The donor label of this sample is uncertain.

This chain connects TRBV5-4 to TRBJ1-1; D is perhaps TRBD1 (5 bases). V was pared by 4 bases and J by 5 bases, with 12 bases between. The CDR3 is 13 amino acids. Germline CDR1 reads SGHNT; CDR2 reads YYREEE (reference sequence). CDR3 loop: CASSPGGTTEAFF. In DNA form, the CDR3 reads TGTGCCAGCAGCCCGGGGGGGACGACTGAAGCTTTCTTT.

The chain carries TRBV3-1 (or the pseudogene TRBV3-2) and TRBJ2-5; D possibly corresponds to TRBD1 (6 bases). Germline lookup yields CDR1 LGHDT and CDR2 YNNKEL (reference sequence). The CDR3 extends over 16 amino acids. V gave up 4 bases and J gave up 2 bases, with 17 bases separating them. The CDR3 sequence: CASSPFRGRLQETQYF. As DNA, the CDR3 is TGTGCCAGCAGCCCCTTTAGGGGGAGACTGCAAGAGACCCAGTACTTC.

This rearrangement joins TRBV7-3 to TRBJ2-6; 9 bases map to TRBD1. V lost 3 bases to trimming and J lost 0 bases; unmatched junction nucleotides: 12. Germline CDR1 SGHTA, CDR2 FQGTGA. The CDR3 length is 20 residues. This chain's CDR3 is CASSFGAPGQGNSGANVLTF. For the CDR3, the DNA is TGTGCCAGCAGCTTCGGGGCTCCGGGACAGGGAAACTCTGGGGCCAACGTCCTGACTTTC.

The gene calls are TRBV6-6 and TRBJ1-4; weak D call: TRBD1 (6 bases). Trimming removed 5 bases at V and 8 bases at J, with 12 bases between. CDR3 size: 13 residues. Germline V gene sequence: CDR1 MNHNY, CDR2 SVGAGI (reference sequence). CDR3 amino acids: CASSQTGHEKLFF. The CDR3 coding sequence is TGTGCCAGCAGTCAAACAGGGCACGAAAAACTGTTTTTT.

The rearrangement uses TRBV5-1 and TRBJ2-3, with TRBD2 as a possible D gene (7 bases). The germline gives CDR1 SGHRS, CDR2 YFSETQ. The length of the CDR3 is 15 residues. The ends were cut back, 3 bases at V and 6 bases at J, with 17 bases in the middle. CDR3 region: CASSWGGGQADTQYF. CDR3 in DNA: TGCGCCAGCAGCTGGGGAGGGGGTCAGGCGGATACGCAGTATTTT.

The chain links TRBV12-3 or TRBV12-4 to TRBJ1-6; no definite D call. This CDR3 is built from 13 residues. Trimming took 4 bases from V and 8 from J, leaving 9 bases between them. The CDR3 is CASSSTADSPLHF. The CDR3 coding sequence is TGTGCCAGCAGTTCTACGGCGGATTCACCCCTCCACTTT.

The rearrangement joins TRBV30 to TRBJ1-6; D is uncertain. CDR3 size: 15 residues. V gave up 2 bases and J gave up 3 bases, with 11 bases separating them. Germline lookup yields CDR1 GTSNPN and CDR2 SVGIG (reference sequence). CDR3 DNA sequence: TGTGCCTGGAGTCTTACTTTAAGCTATAATTCACCCCTCCACTTT. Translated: CAWSLTLSYNSPLHF.

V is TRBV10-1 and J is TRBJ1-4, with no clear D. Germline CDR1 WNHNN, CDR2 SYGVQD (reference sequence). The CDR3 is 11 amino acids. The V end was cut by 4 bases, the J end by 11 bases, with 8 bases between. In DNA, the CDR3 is TGCGCCAGCAGTGCGTCCGAGAAACTGTTTTTT. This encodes CASSASEKLFF.

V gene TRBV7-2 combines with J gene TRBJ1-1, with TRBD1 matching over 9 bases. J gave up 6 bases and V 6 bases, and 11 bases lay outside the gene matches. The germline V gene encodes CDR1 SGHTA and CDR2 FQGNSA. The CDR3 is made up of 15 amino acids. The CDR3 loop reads CASSSSRDRAPEAFF. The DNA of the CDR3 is TGTGCCAGCAGTTCCTCTCGGGACAGGGCCCCTGAAGCTTTCTTT.

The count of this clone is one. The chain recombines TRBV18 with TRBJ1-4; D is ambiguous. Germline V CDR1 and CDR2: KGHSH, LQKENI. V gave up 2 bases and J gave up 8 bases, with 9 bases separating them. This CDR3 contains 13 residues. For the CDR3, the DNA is TGTGCCAGCTCACCAGAAGCAGGAGAAAAACTGTTTTTT. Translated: CASSPEAGEKLFF.

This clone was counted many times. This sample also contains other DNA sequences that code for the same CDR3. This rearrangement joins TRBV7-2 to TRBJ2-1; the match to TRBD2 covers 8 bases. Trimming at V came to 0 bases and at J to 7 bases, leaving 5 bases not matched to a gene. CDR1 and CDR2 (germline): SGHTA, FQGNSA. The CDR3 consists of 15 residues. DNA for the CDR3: TGTGCCAGCAGCTTAGCCGGGGGGGCGGGAAATGAGCAGTTCTTC. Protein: CASSLAGGAGNEQFF.

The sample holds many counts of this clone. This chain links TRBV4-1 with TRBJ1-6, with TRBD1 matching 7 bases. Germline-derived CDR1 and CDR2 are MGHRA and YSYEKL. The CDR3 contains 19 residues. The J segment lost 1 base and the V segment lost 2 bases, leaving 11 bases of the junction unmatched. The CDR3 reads CASSQTRQGTGSYNSPLHF. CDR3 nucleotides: TGCGCCAGCAGCCAAACACGACAGGGAACGGGGTCCTATAATTCACCCCTCCACTTT.

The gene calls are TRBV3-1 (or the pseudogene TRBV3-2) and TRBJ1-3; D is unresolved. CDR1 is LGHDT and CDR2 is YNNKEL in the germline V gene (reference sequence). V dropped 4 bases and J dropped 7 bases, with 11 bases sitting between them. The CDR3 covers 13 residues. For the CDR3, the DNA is TGTGCCAGCAGCCTGCACAGTGGGAACACCATATATTTT. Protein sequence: CASSLHSGNTIYF.

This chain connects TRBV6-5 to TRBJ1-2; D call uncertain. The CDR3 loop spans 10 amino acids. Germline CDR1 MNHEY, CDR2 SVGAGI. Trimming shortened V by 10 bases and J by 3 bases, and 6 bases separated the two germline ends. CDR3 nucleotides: TGTGCCACTTTATACTATGGCTACACCTTC. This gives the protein CATLYYGYTF.

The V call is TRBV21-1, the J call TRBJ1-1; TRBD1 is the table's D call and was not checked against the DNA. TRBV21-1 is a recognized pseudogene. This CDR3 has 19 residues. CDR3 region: CASSIIPGQGARGDTEAFF. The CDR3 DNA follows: TGTGCCAGCAGCATAATCCCGGGACAGGGGGCGCGGGGGGACACTGAAGCTTTCTTT.

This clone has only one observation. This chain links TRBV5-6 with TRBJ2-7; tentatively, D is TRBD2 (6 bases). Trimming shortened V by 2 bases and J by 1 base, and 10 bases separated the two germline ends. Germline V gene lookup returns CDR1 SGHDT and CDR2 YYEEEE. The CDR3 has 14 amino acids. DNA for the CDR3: TGTGCCAGCAGCTTTAGCGGTCGATCCTACGAGCAGTACTTC. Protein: CASSFSGRSYEQYF.

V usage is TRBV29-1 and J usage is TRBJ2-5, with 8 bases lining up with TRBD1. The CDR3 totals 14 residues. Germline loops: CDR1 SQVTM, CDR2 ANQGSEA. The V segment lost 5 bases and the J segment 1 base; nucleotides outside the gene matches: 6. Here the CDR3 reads CSVSQGGPQETQYF. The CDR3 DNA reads TGCAGCGTTTCACAGGGGGGACCCCAAGAGACCCAGTACTTC.

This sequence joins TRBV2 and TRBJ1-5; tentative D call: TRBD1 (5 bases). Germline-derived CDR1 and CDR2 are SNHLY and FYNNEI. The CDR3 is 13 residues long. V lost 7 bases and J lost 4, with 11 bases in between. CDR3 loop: CASNGGFNQPQHF. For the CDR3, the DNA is TGTGCCAGCAACGGGGGTTTTAATCAGCCCCAGCATTTT.

DNA for the CDR3: TGCGCCAGCAGCTCAAGGGGGGGCCAGTTGAACACTGAAGCTTTCTTT. Protein product: CASSSRGGQLNTEAFF. V usage is TRBV4-1 and J usage is TRBJ1-1; perhaps TRBD1 as D (6 bases). The germline CDR1 and CDR2 sequences are MGHRA and YSYEKL. CDR3 length: 16 amino acids. The V end lost 5 bases, the J end lost 0 bases, and 16 bases lay between the germline ends.

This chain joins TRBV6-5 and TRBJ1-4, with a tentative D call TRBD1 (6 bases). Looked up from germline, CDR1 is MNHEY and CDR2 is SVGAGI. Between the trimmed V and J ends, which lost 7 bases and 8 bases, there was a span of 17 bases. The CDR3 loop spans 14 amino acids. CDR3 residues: CASNPQGPGEKLFF. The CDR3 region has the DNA TGTGCCAGCAACCCACAGGGTCCAGGAGAAAAACTGTTTTTT.

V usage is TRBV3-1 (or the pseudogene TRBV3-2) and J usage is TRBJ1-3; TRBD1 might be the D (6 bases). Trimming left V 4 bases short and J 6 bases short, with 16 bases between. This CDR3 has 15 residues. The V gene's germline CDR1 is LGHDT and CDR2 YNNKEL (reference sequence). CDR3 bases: TGTGCCAGCAGCCGAGAGGGGGGGAATACAAACACCATATATTTT. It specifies CASSREGGNTNTIYF.

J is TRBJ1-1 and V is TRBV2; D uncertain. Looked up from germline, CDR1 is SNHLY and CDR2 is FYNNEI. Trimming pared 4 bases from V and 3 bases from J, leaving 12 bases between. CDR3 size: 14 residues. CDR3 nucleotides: TGTGCCAGCAGTGCGGGAAATCCCTACACTGAAGCTTTCTTT. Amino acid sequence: CASSAGNPYTEAFF. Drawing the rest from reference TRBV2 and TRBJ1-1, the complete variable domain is EPEVTQTPSHQVTQMGQEVILRCVPISNHLYFYWYRQILGQKVEFLVSFYNNEISEKSEIFDDQFSVERPDGSNFTLKIRSTKLEDSAMYFCASSAGNPYTEAFFGQGTRLTVV.

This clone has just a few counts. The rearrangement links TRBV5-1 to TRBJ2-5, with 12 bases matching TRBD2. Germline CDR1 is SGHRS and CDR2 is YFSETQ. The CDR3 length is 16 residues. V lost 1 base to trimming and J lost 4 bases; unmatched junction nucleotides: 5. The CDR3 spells CASSLMTSGGRETQYF. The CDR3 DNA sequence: TGCGCCAGCAGCTTGATGACTAGCGGGGGCCGAGAGACCCAGTACTTC.